The T cell receptor beta chain under discussion was sequenced for a study of T cell changes during pregnancy in multiple sclerosis. Germline trimming cut 1 base from V and 1 base from J; bases unmatched to any gene: 19. The CDR3 runs 21 residues. The germline CDR1 and CDR2 sequences are SGHDN and FVKESK. TCRdb's copy holds only in-frame clones and misses some; the assay was immunoSEQ multiplex PCR. The data show more than 70,000 clones, roughly 91% seen once. The chain couples TRBV14 to TRBJ1-1, with 9 bases aligning to TRBD1. The specimen comprised peripheral blood, sampled after pregnancy. This clonotype originated in a female donor in good health, enrolled as a control in a pregnancy study. Here the CDR3 reads CASSQVSIGTGFRGENTEAFF. The CDR3 DNA follows: TGTGCCAGCAGCCAAGTGTCAATCGGGACAGGGTTCCGCGGTGAGAACACTGAAGCTTTCTTT.